The TCR beta chain under discussion was sequenced for a study of T cells in Graves' hyperthyroidism and ophthalmopathy. In the ophthalmopathy cohort, Clinical Activity Score was at least 3, NOSPECS grade at least 4, and duration under 3 months. Patients were excluded because of uncontrolled infection, other autoimmune disease, pregnancy or lactation. The V gene's germline CDR1 is LGHDT and CDR2 YNNKEL (reference sequence). Trimming cost V 4 bases and J 3 bases; bases outside gene matches: 15. This CDR3 has 18 amino acids. This clonotype has only a few counts. The antigen is unknown. General study findings and limits: Model output signaled ophthalmopathy a median 6.5 months ahead of onset.

RNA transcripts were the template for amplifying TCR beta CDR3 regions. The TCR CDR3 first-round RT-PCR relied on the HTBI primer set. MiXCR, run by TCRdb on the multiplex PCR reads, gives a single entry per CDR3 protein. The table lists around 690,000 distinct CDR3 sequences, less than 25% of them singletons. This chain uses TRBV3-1 with TRBJ1-1, with 9 positions matching TRBD1. Material: blood. The TCR sequence derives from a man aged 25 to 40 with Graves' ophthalmopathy. The DNA of the CDR3 is TGTGCCAGCAGCCCCTCCCCCACGTGGGACAGGGCCGACACTGAAGCTTTCTTT. Its protein product is CASSPSPTWDRADTEAFF. Full variable domain (remainder filled in from reference TRBV3-1 and TRBJ1-1): DTAVSQTPKYLVTQMGNDKSIKCEQNLGHDTMYWYKQDSKKFLKIMFSYNNKELIINETVPNRFSPKSPDKAHLNLHINSLELGDSAVYFCASSPSPTWDRADTEAFFGQGTRLTVV.